This passage covers 30 T cell receptor beta chains from one sample sequenced in a study of cytomegalovirus exposure and HLA in healthy donors. In the PCR, 60 Vbeta and 13 Jbeta primers were used. The data were produced by immunoSEQ multiplex PCR, yet TCRdb's version contains in-frame clones alone and is incomplete. The repertoire has about 200,000 clones, about 83% of them found once; the top ten carry less than 20%. Sequences were obtained from PBMCs. Receptor source: a middle-aged man in good health and CMV-seronegative.

Many counts were recorded for this clone. The V gene is TRBV14, the J gene TRBJ1-2, with D uncertain. Trimming left V 2 bases short and J 8 bases short, with 12 bases between. Per germline, CDR1 SGHDN and CDR2 FVKESK. The CDR3 length is 13 residues. CDR3 in DNA: TGTGCCAGCAGCCAAATCATCGAGGCCGGCTACACCTTC. It is translated as CASSQIIEAGYTF.

This chain connects TRBV15 to TRBJ2-1, with TRBD2 identical over 8 bases. Per the germline V gene, CDR1 is LNHNV and CDR2 is YYDKDF (reference sequence). V shed 5 bases, J shed 4 bases, and the junction held 1 base outside the gene matches. The CDR3 sequence is 13 residues long. The CDR3 coding sequence is TGTGCCACCAGCCGGGAGGGATACAATGAGCAGTTCTTC. Its translation: CATSREGYNEQFF.

This clone was observed a single time. The chain combines TRBV30 with TRBJ2-7, with 10 bases lining up with TRBD1. Germline V gene data show CDR1 as GTSNPN and CDR2 as SVGIG (reference sequence). CDR3 length: 14 amino acids. V shed 0 bases, J shed 6 bases, and the junction held 5 bases outside the gene matches. CDR3: CAWSVRGTGVEQYF. CDR3 nucleotide sequence: TGTGCCTGGAGTGTACGAGGGACAGGGGTCGAGCAGTACTTC.

The chain couples TRBV14 to TRBJ1-1; D perhaps matches TRBD1 (6 bases). CDR3 size: 13 residues. V dropped 5 bases and J dropped 1 base, with 8 bases sitting between them. Germline CDR1 reads SGHDN; CDR2 reads FVKESK. The CDR3 DNA reads as TGTGCCAGCAGCTCACAGGGGAACACTGAAGCTTTCTTT. Protein sequence: CASSSQGNTEAFF. The variable domain in full, completed from reference TRBV14 and TRBJ1-1, reads EAGVTQFPSHSVIEKGQTVTLRCDPISGHDNLYWYRRVMGKEIKFLLHFVKESKQDESGMPNNRFLAERTGGTYSTLKVQPAELEDSGVYFCASSSQGNTEAFFGQGTRLTVV.

The chain links TRBV19 to TRBJ2-1, with TRBD2 identical over 12 bases. Germline values: CDR1 LNHDA, CDR2 SQIVND (reference sequence). The CDR3 runs to 15 residues. J was trimmed by 11 bases and V by 7 bases; bases with no gene match: 12. CDR3 loop: CASTLAASGGGQQFF. CDR3 DNA: TGTGCCAGTACCCTAGCGGCTAGCGGGGGGGGGCAGCAGTTCTTC.

V usage is TRBV19 and J usage is TRBJ2-2, with TRBD2 as a possible D gene (5 bases). Trimming took off 6 bases at V and 7 bases at J, with 18 bases between the two ends. Germline V gene data show CDR1 as LNHDA and CDR2 as SQIVND (reference sequence). The CDR3 consists of 15 residues. CDR3 in amino acids: CASRYTGSKIGELFF. The CDR3 region has the DNA TGTGCCAGTAGATATACGGGGAGTAAGATCGGGGAGCTGTTTTTT.

This chain joins TRBV28 and TRBJ1-6, with D possibly being TRBD1 (5 bases). CDR3 size: 17 residues. CDR1 MDHEN and CDR2 SYDVKM come from the germline V gene. Trimming shortened V by 6 bases and J by 0 bases, and 15 bases separated the two germline ends. Written as DNA, the CDR3 is TGTGCCAGCAGCCGGACCAGGGCTAGCTCCTATAATTCACCCCTCCACTTT. Protein sequence: CASSRTRASSYNSPLHF.

The chain couples TRBV27 to TRBJ1-5; D uncertain. V lost 6 bases to trimming and J lost 0 bases, with 9 bases between them. The CDR3 consists of 14 residues. Germline CDR1 and CDR2: MNHEY and SMNVEV (reference sequence). CDR3 in DNA: TGTGCCAGCAGGACTCTGAGTAGCAATCAGCCCCAGCATTTT. Protein product: CASRTLSSNQPQHF.

The chain combines TRBV7-6 with TRBJ1-5; D is uncertain. CDR3 length: 14 residues. V lost 1 base and J lost 4, with 8 bases in between. Germline V gene data show CDR1 as SGHVS and CDR2 as FNYEAQ. CDR3 nucleotide sequence: TGTGCCAGCAGCTTAGTGGGGAGGAATCAGCCCCAGCATTTT. This translates into CASSLVGRNQPQHF.

This chain joins TRBV6-6 and TRBJ2-7; 11 bases map to TRBD1. CDR3 length equals 15 residues. CDR1 is MNHNY and CDR2 is SVGAGI in the germline V gene (reference sequence). The J segment lost 5 bases and the V segment lost 6 bases, leaving 9 bases of the junction unmatched. CDR3 sequence: CASRGMGQGGNEQYF. The CDR3 nucleotides read TGTGCCAGCAGAGGCATGGGACAGGGGGGAAACGAGCAGTACTTC.

This rearrangement joins TRBV7-2 to TRBJ2-2; TRBD1 might be the D (6 bases). The CDR3 is 15 residues long. V shed 4 bases and J shed 5 bases, with 14 bases lying between them. Germline V gene sequence: CDR1 SGHTA, CDR2 FQGNSA. The CDR3 region is CASSSYRDGTGELFF. CDR3 nucleotide sequence: TGTGCCAGCAGCTCGTACAGGGACGGGACCGGGGAGCTGTTTTTT.

The chain carries TRBV12-5 and TRBJ2-3, with D hard to call. Per germline, CDR1 LGHNT and CDR2 FRNRAP. Trimming stripped 4 bases from V and 5 bases from J, with 7 bases between. CDR3 length: 12 amino acids. The DNA of the CDR3 is TGTGCTAGTGGTTCCCATAGAGATACGCAGTATTTT. Translation gives CASGSHRDTQYF.

This sequence joins TRBV18 and TRBJ1-1; D is uncertain. From germline, CDR1 is KGHSH and CDR2 LQKENI. V was pared by 2 bases and J by 2 bases, with 9 bases between. The CDR3 runs 14 residues. CDR3 amino acids: CASSPGLGNTEAFF. The CDR3 DNA is TGTGCCAGCTCACCAGGGCTGGGCAACACTGAAGCTTTCTTT.

In this sample, this clone is medium-sized (0.01 to 0.1%). The V and J genes are TRBV4-2 and TRBJ2-3, with 8 bases matching TRBD2. Germline loops: CDR1 LGHNA, CDR2 YNFKEQ. This CDR3 is built from 16 residues. Unmatched junction bases numbered 7, after V lost 1 base and J lost 4 bases. The CDR3 sequence is CASSQGTGGGADTQYF. In DNA, the CDR3 is TGTGCCAGCAGCCAAGGGACCGGGGGGGGAGCAGATACGCAGTATTTT.

V and J are TRBV5-1 and TRBJ1-5; 9 bases are a match to TRBD1. Germline CDR1 and CDR2: SGHRS and YFSETQ. CDR3 length: 13 residues. J lost 7 bases, V lost 7 bases, and 6 bases had no gene match. As DNA, the CDR3 is TGCGCCAGCCGGACAGGGGAAGGGCAGCCCCAGCATTTT. Translating it yields CASRTGEGQPQHF.

The chain recombines TRBV7-9 with TRBJ1-3; D uncertain. V was clipped by 6 bases and J by 0 bases, with 15 bases between them. Germline-derived CDR1 and CDR2 are SEHNR and FQNEAQ (reference sequence). There are 16 residues in the CDR3. Written as DNA, the CDR3 is TGTGCCAGCAGTTCAGGAGGAGTGAACTCTGGAAACACCATATATTTT. It translates to CASSSGGVNSGNTIYF.

This chain joins TRBV29-1 and TRBJ2-1, with 14 bases aligning to TRBD2. Germline assignment: CDR1 SQVTM and CDR2 ANQGSEA. V gave up 6 bases and J gave up 10 bases; unmatched junction bases: 8. This CDR3 has 14 residues. The CDR3 sequence is CSVGGLAGVGEQFF. CDR3 sequence (DNA): TGCAGCGTGGGGGGACTAGCGGGAGTAGGGGAGCAGTTCTTC.

Worth noting for this clone: At one end, the junction sequence differs from germline, possibly due to a read error. The sample has other DNA sequences that encode this CDR3 too. The chain combines TRBV15 with TRBJ2-7; TRBD2 matches at 9 bases. Germline V gene lookup returns CDR1 LNHNV and CDR2 YYDKDF (reference sequence). This CDR3 is 15 amino acids long. DNA for the CDR3: TGTGCCACCAGCAGCGATCCGGGACTAGCTTACGAGCAGTATTTC. This encodes CATSSDPGLAYEQYF.

This clone was observed once. The chain combines TRBV6-5 with TRBJ1-2; tentative D call: TRBD1 (6 bases). Germline CDR1 MNHEY, CDR2 SVGAGI. Between the trimmed V and J ends, which lost 5 bases and 4 bases, there was a span of 17 bases. CDR3 length: 15 residues. The CDR3 reads CASSPSRTASYGYTF. The CDR3 DNA sequence: TGTGCCAGCAGTCCCTCCCGGACAGCCTCCTATGGCTACACCTTC.

The chain is built from TRBV29-1 and TRBJ2-7; 11 bases match TRBD1. The CDR3 totals 14 residues. Trimming removed 4 bases from V and 2 bases from J; junction bases left unmatched: 4. Germline-derived CDR1 and CDR2 are SQVTM and ANQGSEA. The CDR3 loop reads CSVGGQGVTYEQYF. The CDR3 DNA is TGCAGCGTTGGGGGACAGGGGGTAACCTACGAGCAGTACTTC.

The CDR3 reads CASVQGGHEQYF. The CDR3 DNA reads as TGTGCCAGCGTTCAGGGAGGGCACGAGCAGTACTTC. The chain combines TRBV7-9 with TRBJ2-7; 7 bases match TRBD2. This CDR3 has 12 residues. Germline V CDR1 and CDR2: SEHNR, FQNEAQ (reference sequence). J gave up 5 bases and V 8 bases, and 6 bases lay outside the gene matches.

The rearrangement links TRBV27 to TRBJ1-4; no firm D call. The CDR3 spans 16 residues. Germline-derived CDR1 and CDR2 are MNHEY and SMNVEV (reference sequence). The germline V and J ends were trimmed by 5 bases and 2 bases, with 15 bases remaining between them. The DNA for the CDR3 is TGTGCCAGCAGTCCCCTTCCCTTAACTACTAATGAAAAACTGTTTTTT. Translated: CASSPLPLTTNEKLFF.

The rearrangement links TRBV2 to TRBJ1-4; no clear D. The CDR3 runs to 16 residues. The V gene lost 6 bases and the J gene lost 7 bases, with 21 bases spanning the gap. Germline CDR1 reads SNHLY; CDR2 reads FYNNEI. CDR3 DNA: TGTGCCAGCAGCGGAGCTTGGGGAGGTTTAATTGAAAAACTGTTTTTT. Protein product: CASSGAWGGLIEKLFF.

This clone was picked up a small number of times. The chain recombines TRBV18 with TRBJ1-2, with a possible D match to TRBD1 (6 bases). The V gene's germline CDR1 is KGHSH and CDR2 LQKENI. The CDR3 runs to 14 residues. Deletions cut 5 bases from V and 0 bases from J, with 10 bases between. CDR3 amino acids: CASSTGLTNYGYTF. The DNA for the CDR3 is TGTGCCAGCTCAACAGGGTTGACTAACTATGGCTACACCTTC.

The chain recombines TRBV13 with TRBJ1-2; D gene unclear. This CDR3 is 15 amino acids long. V was clipped by 1 base and J by 0 bases, with 9 bases between them. Germline V gene lookup returns CDR1 PRHDT and CDR2 FYEKMQ (reference sequence). CDR3 in DNA: TGTGCCAGCAGCTTAGAGCCGTACTCTAACTATGGCTACACCTTC. It specifies CASSLEPYSNYGYTF. The full variable domain, its missing parts supplied by reference TRBV13 and TRBJ1-2, is AAGVIQSPRHLIKEKRETATLKCYPIPRHDTVYWYQQGPGQDPQFLISFYEKMQSDKGSIPDRFSAQQFSDYHSELNMSSLELGDSALYFCASSLEPYSNYGYTFGSGTRLTVV.

The chain is built from TRBV2 and TRBJ2-7; 7 bases are a match to TRBD1. This CDR3 is 14 amino acids long. V lost 7 bases, J lost 7 bases, and 13 bases stayed unmatched. CDR1 SNHLY and CDR2 FYNNEI come from the germline V gene. Here the CDR3 DNA reads TGTGCCAGCACCGATAGTGACAGGGCTCGTGAGCAGTACTTC. Translated, it gives CASTDSDRAREQYF.

This chain connects TRBV29-1 to TRBJ2-1; D unresolved. V lost 1 base and J lost 0, with 7 bases in between. CDR3 length equals 14 residues. Germline V CDR1 and CDR2: SQVTM, ANQGSEA. The CDR3, as DNA: TGCAGCGTTGAAGGGCGGAGCTCCTACAATGAGCAGTTCTTC. It translates to CSVEGRSSYNEQFF.

This clone has just a few counts. The chain links TRBV15 to TRBJ2-2, with 7 bases aligning to TRBD1. The V gene end was trimmed by 2 bases and the J gene end by 3 bases; junction bases not matched to a gene: 0. Germline assignment: CDR1 LNHNV and CDR2 YYDKDF (reference sequence). The CDR3 consists of 14 residues. The CDR3 loop reads CATSRQGDTGELFF. DNA for the CDR3: TGTGCCACCAGCAGACAGGGGGACACCGGGGAGCTGTTTTTT. Full variable domain (outside the CDR3, taken from reference TRBV15 and TRBJ2-2): DAMVIQNPRYQVTQFGKPVTLSCSQTLNHNVMYWYQQKSSQAPKLLFHYYDKDFNNEADTPDNFQSRRPNTSFCFLDIRSPGLGDTAMYLCATSRQGDTGELFFGEGSRLTVL.

V and J are TRBV28 and TRBJ2-5; 15 positions agree with TRBD2. Germline V lookup: CDR1 MDHEN, CDR2 SYDVKM. This CDR3 spans 20 amino acids. V gave up 1 base and J gave up 1 base; unmatched junction bases: 10. CDR3 in amino acids: CASSLFSGGTSGRTQETQYF. The DNA for the CDR3 is TGTGCCAGCAGTTTATTTTCGGGGGGGACTAGCGGGAGGACCCAAGAGACCCAGTACTTC. Using reference TRBV28 and TRBJ2-5 for the parts outside the CDR3, the full variable domain is DVKVTQSSRYLVKRTGEKVFLECVQDMDHENMFWYRQDPGLGLRLIYFSYDVKMKEKGDIPEGYSVSREKKERFSLILESASTNQTSMYLCASSLFSGGTSGRTQETQYFGPGTRLLVL.

The chain combines TRBV5-1 with TRBJ1-3; D not certain. Trimming took off 3 bases at V and 2 bases at J, with 15 bases between the two ends. The CDR3 contains 16 residues. Germline assignment: CDR1 SGHRS and CDR2 YFSETQ. CDR3 DNA: TGCGCCAGCAGCTATATGGGCCTGGGTGCTGGAAACACCATATATTTT. Translation gives CASSYMGLGAGNTIYF.